This passage covers 31 T cell receptor beta chains from one sample sequenced in a study of PD-1 blockade in mismatch repair-deficient tumors. Assay: immunoSEQ multiplex PCR; the TCRdb copy retains only in-frame clones and omits some. The table includes 90,000 to 120,000 clones, approximately 80% detected once. The sequences come from peripheral blood, collected approximately 36 weeks after starting pembrolizumab. The receptor source for this set is an adult with mismatch repair-deficient cancer.

The rearrangement uses TRBV15 and TRBJ2-3, with D perhaps matching TRBD2 (6 bases). The V gene lost 5 bases and the J gene lost 0 bases, with 12 bases spanning the gap. The CDR3 is 15 amino acids. Germline V CDR1 and CDR2: LNHNV, YYDKDF (reference sequence). CDR3 in amino acids: CATSASGTSTDTQYF. CDR3 nucleotide sequence: TGTGCCACCAGCGCTTCCGGGACTAGCACAGATACGCAGTATTTT.

This rearrangement joins TRBV7-9 to TRBJ2-1; 10 nucleotides match TRBD2. The CDR3 runs to 16 residues. Germline CDR1 and CDR2: SEHNR and FQNEAQ (reference sequence). The ends lost 5 bases at V and 3 bases at J; junction bases unmatched: 7. The CDR3 here is CASSRLSSGGYNEQFF. CDR3 nucleotide sequence: TGTGCCAGCAGCCGCTTATCTAGCGGGGGCTACAATGAGCAGTTCTTC.

This chain uses TRBV21-1 with TRBJ1-1. TRBV21-1 is labeled a pseudogene. The CDR3 extends over 15 amino acids. This CDR3 reads CASSVGRKVNTEAFF. CDR3 DNA: TGTGCCAGCAGCGTCGGCCGTAAGGTGAACACTGAAGCTTTCTTT.

The V call is TRBV7-9, the J call TRBJ2-1, with 7 nucleotides matching TRBD1. This CDR3 contains 12 residues. Germline loops: CDR1 SEHNR, CDR2 FQNEAQ (reference sequence). V gave up 1 base and J gave up 14 bases; unmatched junction bases: 5. This chain's CDR3 is CASSLGDRWEFF. CDR3 nucleotides: TGTGCCAGCAGCTTAGGGGACAGATGGGAGTTCTTC.

The V call is TRBV5-1, the J call TRBJ2-2; TRBD2 is a possible D gene (6 bases). CDR1 is SGHRS, CDR2 YFSETQ, per germline. The CDR3 runs to 17 residues. The ends were cut back, 0 bases at V and 3 bases at J, with 15 bases in the middle. The CDR3 is CASSLGRRETYTGELFF. CDR3 sequence (DNA): TGCGCCAGCAGCTTGGGACGCCGGGAGACGTACACCGGGGAGCTGTTTTTT. Filled out from reference TRBV5-1 and TRBJ2-2, the complete variable domain reads KAGVTQTPRYLIKTRGQQVTLSCSPISGHRSVSWYQQTPGQGLQFLFEYFSETQRNKGNFPGRFSGRQFSNSRSEMNVSTLELGDSALYLCASSLGRRETYTGELFFGEGSRLTVL.

A few counts support this clone. The J gene is TRBJ2-3, the V gene TRBV5-6, with TRBD2 identical over 9 bases. Trimming took 4 bases from V and 2 from J; bases not matched to a gene: 14. This CDR3 comprises 18 residues. CDR1 SGHDT and CDR2 YYEEEE come from the germline V gene. CDR3 region: CASSPEGAGGLVTDTQYF. The CDR3 nucleotides read TGTGCCAGCAGCCCCGAAGGAGCGGGAGGCCTCGTCACAGATACGCAGTATTTT.

This clone has a handful of counts. The V call is TRBV29-1, the J call TRBJ1-2; TRBD1 matches 7 bases. The CDR3 spans 12 residues. CDR1 and CDR2 (germline): SQVTM, ANQGSEA. Germline trimming cut 6 bases from V and 2 bases from J; bases unmatched to any gene: 3. The CDR3 sequence: CSVDRSNYGYTF. In DNA form, the CDR3 reads TGCAGCGTGGACAGGTCAAACTATGGCTACACCTTC.

In this sample, this clone turned up once. Distinct nucleotide sequences in the sample also encode this CDR3. CDR3 nucleotides: TGTGCCAGCAGCTCAACAGGGAACACTGAAGCTTTCTTT. Translating it yields CASSSTGNTEAFF. The rearrangement links TRBV7-9 to TRBJ1-1; D possibly corresponds to TRBD1 (5 bases). Germline CDR1 is SEHNR and CDR2 is FQNEAQ (reference sequence). This CDR3 comprises 13 residues. V lost 4 bases, J lost 1 base, and 7 bases lay in between.

J is TRBJ1-1 and V is TRBV4-2; no firm D call. Germline lookup yields CDR1 LGHNA and CDR2 YNFKEQ. The CDR3 sequence is 15 residues long. Deletions cut 1 base from V and 0 bases from J, with 9 bases between. CDR3 sequence reads: CASSQVESLNTEAFF. The CDR3 DNA is TGTGCCAGCAGCCAAGTGGAGAGTTTGAACACTGAAGCTTTCTTT.

Here the CDR3 DNA reads TGTGCCAGCAGTAAAGGCCCCGGGGGCGTCACCGGGGAGCTGTTTTTT. It translates to CASSKGPGGVTGELFF. J is TRBJ2-2 and V is TRBV6-1; either TRBD1 or TRBD2 may supply D (6 bases each). V was trimmed by 5 bases and J by 4 bases, leaving 17 bases between them. This CDR3 has 16 residues. Germline V gives CDR1 MNHNS, CDR2 SASEGT.

This clone was found once. The gene calls are TRBV6-1 and TRBJ1-2; a weak D match, TRBD1 (5 bases). Germline V lookup: CDR1 MNHNS, CDR2 SASEGT. The CDR3 covers 14 residues. V gave up 6 bases and J gave up 5 bases, with 16 bases separating them. CDR3 in DNA: TGTGCCAGCAGGCCCCCGGGACTTTTATATGGCTACACCTTC. Residues: CASRPPGLLYGYTF.

V gene TRBV7-2 combines with J gene TRBJ2-1; 10 nucleotides line up with TRBD2. Unmatched junction bases numbered 5, after V lost 4 bases and J lost 2 bases. The CDR3 is made up of 16 amino acids. The germline V gene has CDR1 SGHTA and CDR2 FQGNSA. CDR3 loop: CASSSSGTSAYNEQFF. The CDR3 DNA reads as TGTGCCAGCAGCTCATCCGGGACTAGCGCCTACAATGAGCAGTTCTTC. Together with reference TRBV7-2 and TRBJ2-1, the CDR3 gives the full variable domain: GAGVSQSPSNKVTEKGKDVELRCDPISGHTALYWYRQSLGQGLEFLIYFQGNSAPDKSGLPSDRFSAERTGGSVSTLTIQRTQQEDSAVYLCASSSSGTSAYNEQFFGPGTRLTVL.

This sequence joins TRBV6-6 and TRBJ2-3; a weak D match, TRBD1 (7 bases). Per germline, CDR1 MNHNY and CDR2 SVGAGI (reference sequence). The CDR3 has 15 amino acids. V was shortened by 6 bases and J by 2 bases, with 15 bases between the two germline ends. DNA for the CDR3: TGTGCCAGCAGAACGACAGGGAGGTACACAGATACGCAGTATTTT. Protein: CASRTTGRYTDTQYF.

The rearrangement uses TRBV15 and TRBJ2-7; D not certain. Germline CDR1 and CDR2: LNHNV and YYDKDF (reference sequence). This CDR3 is 13 amino acids long. The germline V and J ends were trimmed by 8 bases and 2 bases, with 13 bases remaining between them. In DNA form, the CDR3 reads TGTGCCACCGCCCCTAACCAAGCCTACGAGCAGTACTTC. The encoded protein is CATAPNQAYEQYF.

The chain carries TRBV7-8 and TRBJ1-2; a possible D gene is TRBD1 (5 bases). The germline V and J ends were trimmed by 0 bases and 2 bases, with 7 bases remaining between them. Germline V lookup: CDR1 SGHVS, CDR2 FQNEAQ. The CDR3 consists of 14 residues. DNA for the CDR3: TGTGCCAGCAGCTTAGCGCGGGACAACTATGGCTACACCTTC. Amino acids: CASSLARDNYGYTF.

This clone was observed a handful of times. The chain has TRBV28 and TRBJ2-5; 15 nucleotides line up with TRBD2. The ends lost 3 bases at V and 1 base at J; junction bases unmatched: 0. This CDR3 has 16 amino acids. Germline V gene sequence: CDR1 MDHEN, CDR2 SYDVKM. CDR3 coding DNA: TGTGCCAGCAGTTTGGGACTAGCGGGAGGCCAAGAGACCCAGTACTTC. This sequence encodes CASSLGLAGGQETQYF.

This clone was detected a few times. The rearrangement uses TRBV5-6 and TRBJ1-4; no reliable D call. The germline V gene encodes CDR1 SGHDT and CDR2 YYEEEE. The CDR3 has 12 residues. V was cut by 4 bases and J by 11 bases, with 12 bases left in between. CDR3 region: CASSLPDRKLFF. In DNA form, the CDR3 reads TGTGCCAGCAGCCTCCCCGACCGGAAACTGTTTTTT. The entire variable domain, with the rest obtained from reference TRBV5-6 and TRBJ1-4, is as follows: DAGVTQSPTHLIKTRGQQVTLRCSPKSGHDTVSWYQQALGQGPQFIFQYYEEEERQRGNFPDRFSGHQFPNYSSELNVNALLLGDSALYLCASSLPDRKLFFGSGTQLSVL.

The chain links TRBV27 to TRBJ2-3; tentative D call: TRBD2 (5 bases). This CDR3 contains 13 residues. The germline CDR1 and CDR2 sequences are MNHEY and SMNVEV (reference sequence). V lost 6 bases to trimming and J lost 6 bases, with 13 bases between them. CDR3 DNA: TGTGCCAGCAGCCGACTATGGCGGGATACGCAGTATTTT. The encoded protein is CASSRLWRDTQYF.

The V gene is TRBV6-6, the J gene TRBJ2-3; a possible D gene is TRBD1 (6 bases). This CDR3 contains 15 residues. Germline V CDR1 and CDR2: MNHNY, SVGAGI (reference sequence). The V end was cut by 4 bases, the J end by 2 bases, with 13 bases between. The CDR3 DNA is TGTGCCAGCAGTTTTTCGACAGGCTCCACAGATACGCAGTATTTT. Amino acid sequence: CASSFSTGSTDTQYF.

The J gene is TRBJ1-2, the V gene TRBV30, with D uncertain. V lost 2 bases and J 4 bases, leaving 14 bases between the germline ends. The CDR3 has 14 amino acids. CDR1 GTSNPN and CDR2 SVGIG come from the germline V gene (reference sequence). The CDR3 bases are TGTGCCTGGAGTCCCCCGGGCAGCCTCTATGGCTACACCTTC. Protein sequence: CAWSPPGSLYGYTF.

V and J are TRBV7-9 and TRBJ2-7; a weak D match, TRBD2 (5 bases). Germline loops: CDR1 SEHNR, CDR2 FQNEAQ (reference sequence). V lost 8 bases and J 2 bases, leaving 7 bases between the germline ends. The CDR3 has 11 residues. For the CDR3, the DNA is TGTGCCAGCCGGGGAACCTACGAGCAGTACTTC. Translating it yields CASRGTYEQYF.

The chain links TRBV14 to TRBJ2-3; 11 bases are shared with TRBD2. Germline V gene data show CDR1 as SGHDN and CDR2 as FVKESK. Trimming took 3 bases from V and 2 from J; bases not matched to a gene: 4. The CDR3 is 16 residues long. This CDR3 reads CASSHLGLADTDTQYF. In nucleotides, the CDR3 is TGTGCCAGCAGCCATCTGGGACTAGCGGACACAGATACGCAGTATTTT.

The genes are TRBV5-1 and TRBJ2-2; D might be TRBD1 (5 bases). The germline V and J ends were trimmed by 0 bases and 5 bases, with 14 bases remaining between them. The germline V gene encodes CDR1 SGHRS and CDR2 YFSETQ. The CDR3 consists of 16 residues. The CDR3 region is CASSLDPQGATGELFF. The CDR3, as DNA: TGCGCCAGCAGCTTGGATCCCCAGGGCGCTACCGGGGAGCTGTTTTTT. The full variable domain, with the rest looked up from reference TRBV5-1 and TRBJ2-2, is KAGVTQTPRYLIKTRGQQVTLSCSPISGHRSVSWYQQTPGQGLQFLFEYFSETQRNKGNFPGRFSGRQFSNSRSEMNVSTLELGDSALYLCASSLDPQGATGELFFGEGSRLTVL.

The sample holds a few counts of this clone. The chain recombines TRBV5-6 with TRBJ2-7; D remains ambiguous. The CDR3 is made up of 12 amino acids. Deletions cut 2 bases from V and 6 bases from J, with 9 bases between. CDR1 and CDR2 from the germline V gene are SGHDT and YYEEEE. The CDR3 DNA reads TGTGCCAGCAGCTTAGTAGCCGGCGAGCAGTACTTC. Translating it yields CASSLVAGEQYF.

The rearrangement joins TRBV7-9 to TRBJ2-3; no definite D call. The CDR3 has 14 amino acids. Germline CDR1 reads SEHNR; CDR2 reads FQNEAQ (reference sequence). Trimming took off 7 bases at V and 1 base at J, with 12 bases between the two ends. The CDR3 sequence is CASTPGGGTDTQYF. The CDR3 coding sequence is TGTGCCAGCACTCCGGGTGGGGGCACAGATACGCAGTATTTT.

The V call is TRBV21-1, the J call TRBJ1-1; TRBD1 is the table's D call and was not checked against the DNA. TRBV21-1 has pseudogene status. The CDR3 consists of 11 residues. The CDR3: CASSKEGEAFF. CDR3 nucleotide sequence: TGTGCCAGCAGCAAAGAGGGGGAAGCTTTCTTT.

This clone appeared a single time. V gene TRBV19 combines with J gene TRBJ1-6, with D maybe TRBD1 (5 bases). The V end was cut by 6 bases, the J end by 14 bases, with 17 bases between. From germline, CDR1 is LNHDA and CDR2 SQIVND (reference sequence). The CDR3 runs 13 residues. The CDR3 here is CASSSSGTSSLHF. The CDR3 DNA sequence: TGTGCCAGTAGCTCCTCCGGGACTTCCTCCCTCCACTTT.

The chain combines TRBV27 with TRBJ1-4, with a weak D call TRBD1 (6 bases). V gave up 5 bases and J gave up 3 bases, with 13 bases separating them. This CDR3 contains 15 residues. The germline gives CDR1 MNHEY, CDR2 SMNVEV (reference sequence). CDR3 DNA sequence: TGTGCCAGCAGTACATCAGGGGCGGCTAATGAAAAACTGTTTTTT. This encodes CASSTSGAANEKLFF.

The rearrangement uses TRBV6-1 and TRBJ2-3; maybe TRBD1 (6 bases). V lost 3 bases and J lost 4, with 8 bases in between. CDR1 and CDR2 from the germline V gene are MNHNS and SASEGT. The CDR3 totals 13 residues. The CDR3 nucleotides read TGTGCCAGCAGTGAGACAGGCTCAGATACGCAGTATTTT. It specifies CASSETGSDTQYF.

The V and J genes are TRBV9 and TRBJ2-1; tentative D call: TRBD2 (5 bases). Trimming left V 0 bases short and J 1 base short, with 11 bases between. The CDR3 runs to 16 residues. Germline values: CDR1 SGDLS, CDR2 YYNGEE. CDR3 nucleotides: TGTGCCAGCAGCGTAGAGCGGACTTTGTCCTACAATGAGCAGTTCTTC. Translating gives CASSVERTLSYNEQFF.

The rearrangement links TRBV2 to TRBJ2-6; 7 nucleotides line up with TRBD1. The V and J ends lost 6 bases and 4 bases, in that order; junction bases with no gene match: 12. The germline V gene has CDR1 SNHLY and CDR2 FYNNEI. The CDR3 covers 17 residues. CDR3 sequence (DNA): TGTGCCAGCAGGTCTGCCGGGACAGTTTCCGGGGCCAACGTCCTGACTTTC. Protein: CASRSAGTVSGANVLTF.